This TCR beta chain originates from a study of Ad26.COV2.S vaccination and SARS-CoV-2 variants. TCRdb keeps only in-frame clones here, not all; method: immunoSEQ multiplex PCR. The profile shows about 350,000 clones, about 90% of them singletons. J lost 7 bases, V lost 0 bases, and 15 bases had no gene match. Germline CDR1 SGHRS, CDR2 YFSETQ. CDR3 length equals 18 residues. The chain joins TRBV5-1 to TRBJ2-1; 8 bases align to TRBD2. This TCR derives from a human donor who had recovered from COVID-19. The specimen was peripheral blood, collected after recovery from COVID-19. CDR3 nucleotide sequence: TGCGCCAGCAGCTTGGCGGTTTCAACGGGGGGGCCAAGGAATGAGCAGTTCTTC. This codes for CASSLAVSTGGPRNEQFF.